This T cell receptor beta chain emerged from a study of T cell responses to AZD1222 COVID-19 vaccine. Here immunoSEQ multiplex PCR was the method, and the copy in TCRdb shows in-frame clones only, minus some. The table lists some 120,000 clones, roughly 93% of them singletons. With respect to this clone: Its antigen is currently unknown.

Study-level points and caveats: Per reports, nearly half of all spike-specific TCRs target regions that are unmutated in variants. Possibly, clonal diversity was underestimated; donors were largely white British and included more females. Spike-specific TCR breadth and depth grew following two AZD1222 doses.

This CDR3 has 11 amino acids. Germline CDR1 reads LNHDA; CDR2 reads SQIVND (reference sequence). V lost 7 bases, J lost 7 bases, and 7 bases lay in between. Specimen: peripheral blood, collected on day 0 of AZD1222 vaccination. The sequence was collected from an adult in good health. V and J are TRBV19 and TRBJ1-4; D gene ambiguous. The CDR3 DNA reads as TGTGCCAGTAAAGTATTTGAAAAACTGTTTTTT. It specifies CASKVFEKLFF.